This TCR beta chain is from a study of blood T cell repertoires in COVID-19. The overall study: Sources were T cells, B-cell-depleted T cells, or PBMCs; the material itself was cDNA or gDNA.

Assay used: immunoSEQ multiplex PCR; TCRdb lists only in-frame clones, some missing. The sample lists roughly 410,000 clones; 89% were seen once. Germline CDR1 and CDR2: MRHNA and SNTAGT. There are 17 residues in the CDR3. Trimming at V came to 0 bases and at J to 2 bases, leaving 8 bases not matched to a gene. The sequencing input was peripheral blood. The V and J genes are TRBV6-4 and TRBJ1-2, with 8 bases aligning to TRBD1. This receptor was obtained from a middle-aged man with acute or convalescent COVID-19. Here the CDR3 reads CASSDSLGGQENYGYTF. In DNA form, the CDR3 reads TGTGCCAGCAGTGACTCGCTGGGGGGACAGGAAAACTATGGCTACACCTTC.